The rows below give T cell receptor beta chains drawn from one sample of a study of CD8 T cells in ankylosing spondylitis. Each CDR3 protein gets one entry after TCRdb re-called the 5' RACE reads with MiXCR. Here the sample spans some 700,000 distinct CDR3 sequences, roughly 19% being singletons. Input material: blood, either unsorted or a sorted T cell fraction (not recorded which). The receptors stem from a male donor with ankylosing spondylitis. Both conserved end residues are part of each CDR3. The order of the fields is J gene, D gene, clone size, V gene, CDR3 protein, CDR3 DNA. The D gene is left open where the match is weak. Size is stated for part of the rows, as once, few or many counts, or as a class when the clone is expanded.

J: TRBJ2-1
D: .
size: .
V: TRBV12-3/TRBV12-4
CDR3: CASSPRRTSSYNEQFF
DNA: TGTGCCAGCAGTCCAAGGAGAACCAGCTCCTACAATGAGCAGTTCTTC

J: TRBJ2-3
D: TRBD2
size: .
V: TRBV6-2/TRBV6-3
CDR3: CASSYLATSGSTDTQYF
DNA: TGTGCCAGCAGTTACTTGGCGACTAGCGGGAGTACAGATACGCAGTATTTT

J: TRBJ1-1
D: .
size: .
V: TRBV5-1
CDR3: CASSLRQGEVTEAFF
DNA: TGCGCCAGCAGCTTGAGGCAGGGCGAAGTGACTGAAGCTTTCTTT

J: TRBJ2-1
D: TRBD2
size: .
V: TRBV11-2
CDR3: CASSQQAGGLLNEQFF
DNA: TGTGCCAGCAGCCAACAAGCGGGGGGGCTTCTCAATGAGCAGTTCTTC

J: TRBJ1-5
D: .
size: .
V: TRBV6-1
CDR3: CASSEGGSGNQPQHF
DNA: TGTGCCAGCAGTGAGGGGGGCAGTGGCAATCAGCCCCAGCATTTT

J: TRBJ2-1
D: .
size: .
V: TRBV7-9
CDR3: CASSPRASNEQFF
DNA: TGTGCCAGCAGCCCAAGAGCTAGTAATGAGCAGTTCTTC

J: TRBJ2-1
D: .
size: few
V: TRBV27
CDR3: CASSLSNDEQFF
DNA: TGTGCCAGCAGTTTATCGAACGATGAGCAGTTCTTC

J: TRBJ2-7
D: .
size: few
V: TRBV7-9
CDR3: CASSLGSQRDGQYF
DNA: TGTGCCAGCAGCTTAGGTTCCCAGCGTGATGGGCAGTACTTC

J: TRBJ1-2
D: TRBD1
size: few
V: TRBV27
CDR3: CASSFLRGGDGYTF
DNA: TGTGCCAGCAGTTTTTTGAGAGGGGGCGATGGCTACACCTTC

J: TRBJ1-1
D: .
size: many
V: TRBV4-1
CDR3: CASSGLLKATEAFF
DNA: TGCGCCTCCAGCGGACTCCTTAAGGCCACTGAAGCTTTCTTT

J: TRBJ1-6
D: TRBD1
size: .
V: TRBV5-1
CDR3: CASSWTGAPDNSPLHF
DNA: TGCGCCAGCAGCTGGACAGGGGCCCCGGATAATTCACCCCTCCACTTT

J: TRBJ2-7
D: TRBD1
size: few
V: TRBV5-1
CDR3: CASSLATTGVNEQYF
DNA: TGCGCCAGCAGCTTGGCCACGACAGGGGTCAACGAGCAGTACTTC

J: TRBJ2-5
D: .
size: .
V: TRBV10-3
CDR3: CAISDRGLWQETQYF
DNA: TGTGCCATCAGTGACCGGGGGTTATGGCAAGAGACCCAGTACTTC

J: TRBJ2-2
D: TRBD2
size: .
V: TRBV28
CDR3: CASTLAGYTGELFF
DNA: TGTGCCAGCACCCTAGCGGGGTACACCGGGGAGCTGTTTTTT

J: TRBJ2-7
D: TRBD1
size: .
V: TRBV12-3/TRBV12-4
CDR3: CASSLGQGGGNEQYF
DNA: TGTGCCAGCAGTTTGGGACAGGGGGGAGGGAACGAGCAGTACTTC

J: TRBJ1-3
D: TRBD1
size: .
V: TRBV11-3
CDR3: CASSLGQNLRGNTIYF
DNA: TGTGCCAGCAGCTTGGGACAGAACCTAAGGGGAAACACCATATATTTT

J: TRBJ1-3
D: .
size: many
V: TRBV7-9
CDR3: CASSSGGGAGNTIYF
DNA: TGTGCCAGCAGCTCCGGGGGAGGGGCTGGAAACACCATATATTTT

J: TRBJ1-2
D: TRBD1
size: few
V: TRBV9
CDR3: CASSVSLTGVGGYTF
DNA: TGTGCCAGCAGCGTCTCCCTGACAGGGGTGGGAGGCTACACCTTC

J: TRBJ1-5
D: .
size: few
V: TRBV10-3
CDR3: CAISESVGLGNQPQHF
DNA: TGTGCCATCAGTGAGTCGGTGGGTCTGGGCAATCAGCCCCAGCATTTT

J: TRBJ2-2
D: TRBD2
size: .
V: TRBV9
CDR3: CASSVSGSDTGELFF
DNA: TGTGCCAGCAGCGTTAGCGGGAGCGACACCGGGGAGCTGTTTTTT

J: TRBJ2-2
D: .
size: .
V: TRBV6-2/TRBV6-3
CDR3: CASRSGGKGTGELFF
DNA: TGTGCCAGCAGGTCTGGCGGGAAGGGCACCGGGGAGCTGTTTTTT

J: TRBJ1-2
D: TRBD1
size: few
V: TRBV5-1
CDR3: CASNRGQGANYGYTF
DNA: TGCGCCAGCAACCGGGGACAGGGAGCTAACTATGGCTACACCTTC

J: TRBJ2-5
D: TRBD2
size: few
V: TRBV6-1
CDR3: CASYLAGGQETQYF
DNA: TGTGCCAGCTATCTAGCGGGGGGCCAAGAGACCCAGTACTTC

J: TRBJ1-1
D: .
size: few
V: TRBV20-1
CDR3: CSARDWGDTEAFF
DNA: TGCAGTGCTAGAGATTGGGGGGACACTGAAGCTTTCTTT

J: TRBJ1-1
D: .
size: .
V: TRBV20-1
CDR3: CSARSGMLHTEAFF
DNA: TGCAGTGCTAGGTCTGGAATGCTTCACACTGAAGCTTTCTTT

J: TRBJ2-4
D: TRBD2
size: few
V: TRBV9
CDR3: CASSAETGGLNIQYF
DNA: TGTGCCAGCAGCGCCGAAACGGGGGGGCTAAACATTCAGTACTTC

J: TRBJ2-4
D: TRBD1
size: many
V: TRBV12-3/TRBV12-4
CDR3: CASSSTGLTQYF
DNA: TGTGCCAGCAGTTCGACAGGGTTGACTCAGTACTTC

J: TRBJ2-2
D: .
size: .
V: TRBV2
CDR3: CASQLPSGLNTGELFF
DNA: TGTGCCAGCCAGCTCCCCTCCGGGTTAAACACCGGGGAGCTGTTTTTT

J: TRBJ1-3
D: TRBD1
size: .
V: TRBV29-1
CDR3: CSVGPTGAGNTIYF
DNA: TGCAGCGTTGGCCCTACAGGGGCTGGAAACACCATATATTTT

J: TRBJ2-3
D: .
size: many
V: TRBV3-1
CDR3: CASSPLHPDTQYF
DNA: TGTGCCAGCAGCCCGCTTCATCCAGATACGCAGTATTTT

J: TRBJ1-3
D: .
size: few
V: TRBV28
CDR3: CASSPTGITGNTIYF
DNA: TGTGCCAGCAGTCCTACAGGAATCACTGGAAACACCATATATTTT